This T cell receptor (beta chain) stems from a study of T cells in Graves' hyperthyroidism and ophthalmopathy. V was clipped by 4 bases and J by 3 bases; unmatched bases: 6. The CDR3 totals 15 residues. Germline CDR1 reads SEHNR; CDR2 reads FQNEAQ (reference sequence). This clonotype was counted between two and nine times. An absence of ophthalmopathy progression within 18 months meant stable Graves' hyperthyroidism. Template material for amplifying TCR beta CDR3 regions consisted of RNA transcripts. HTBI primers drove first-round RT-PCR of the TCR CDR3. TCRdb reanalysed the multiplex PCR reads using MiXCR and keeps one entry per CDR3 protein. The table records 300,000 or so distinct CDR3 sequences, roughly a fifth of them present only once.

Sequencing was carried out using blood. The chain uses TRBV7-9 and TRBJ2-3, with TRBD1 matching over 8 bases. The TCR comes from a woman between 45 and 60 years old with Graves' hyperthyroidism. The CDR3 coding sequence is TGTGCCAGCAGCTCCGGACAGGGAACTACAGATACGCAGTATTTT. Translated, it gives CASSSGQGTTDTQYF.